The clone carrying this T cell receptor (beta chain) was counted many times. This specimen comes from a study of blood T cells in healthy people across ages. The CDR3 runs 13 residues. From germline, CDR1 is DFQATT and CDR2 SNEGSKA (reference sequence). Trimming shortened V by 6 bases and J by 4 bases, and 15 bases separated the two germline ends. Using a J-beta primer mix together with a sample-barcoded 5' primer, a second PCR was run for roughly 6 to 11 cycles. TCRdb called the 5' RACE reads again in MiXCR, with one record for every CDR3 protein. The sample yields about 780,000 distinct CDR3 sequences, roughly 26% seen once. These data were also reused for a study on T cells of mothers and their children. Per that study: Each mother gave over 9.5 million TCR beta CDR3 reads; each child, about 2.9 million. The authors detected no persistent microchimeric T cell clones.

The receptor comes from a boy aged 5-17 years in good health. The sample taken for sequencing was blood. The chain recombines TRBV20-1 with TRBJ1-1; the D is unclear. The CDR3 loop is CSAPTGTTTEAFF. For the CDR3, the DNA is TGCAGTGCCCCCACCGGTACCACCACTGAAGCTTTCTTT.